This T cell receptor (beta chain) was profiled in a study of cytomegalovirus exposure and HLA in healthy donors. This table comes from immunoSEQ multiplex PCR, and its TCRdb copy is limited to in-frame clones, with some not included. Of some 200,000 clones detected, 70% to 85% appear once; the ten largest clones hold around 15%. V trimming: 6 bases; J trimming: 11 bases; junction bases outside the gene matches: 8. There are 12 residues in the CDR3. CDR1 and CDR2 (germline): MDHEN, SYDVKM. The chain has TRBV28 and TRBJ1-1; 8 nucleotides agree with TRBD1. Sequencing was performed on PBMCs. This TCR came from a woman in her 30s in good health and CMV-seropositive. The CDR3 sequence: CASSLQTGEAFF. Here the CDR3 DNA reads TGTGCCAGCAGCTTGCAGACAGGGGAGGCTTTCTTT.